Following are 7 T cell receptor beta chains from one sample sequenced in a study of blood T cell repertoires in COVID-19. Clones were read by immunoSEQ multiplex PCR, and TCRdb kept only the in-frame ones, dropping some. The table has 200,000 to 300,000 clones, almost 90% seen once. The sequenced sample consisted of peripheral blood. All receptors derive from a man older than 75 with acute or convalescent COVID-19.

This chain connects TRBV7-9 to TRBJ2-5; 9 bases are shared with TRBD1. CDR3 length: 17 amino acids. From germline, CDR1 is SEHNR and CDR2 FQNEAQ (reference sequence). After removal of 5 bases from V and 4 bases from J, the junction contained 14 bases not matched to a gene. The CDR3 protein is CASSPGTGIGVGETQYF. As DNA, the CDR3 is TGTGCCAGCAGCCCTGGGACAGGGATTGGAGTTGGAGAGACCCAGTACTTC.

The V call is TRBV18, the J call TRBJ1-4, with D perhaps matching TRBD1 (6 bases). The CDR3 has 15 residues. The V gene's germline CDR1 is KGHSH and CDR2 LQKENI. The V end was cut by 6 bases, the J end by 3 bases, with 14 bases between. The CDR3 nucleotides read TGTGCCAGCTCGGAGGACTGGGGGCCTAATGAAAAACTGTTTTTT. Translating gives CASSEDWGPNEKLFF.

This clone was seen a few times. V is TRBV7-2 and J is TRBJ2-1; 7 bases fit TRBD2. The germline CDR1 and CDR2 sequences are SGHTA and FQGNSA. J lost 4 bases, V lost 2 bases, and 5 bases had no gene match. The CDR3 loop spans 15 amino acids. Written as DNA, the CDR3 is TGTGCCAGCAGCTTAAAAGCGGGACTATACAATGAGCAGTTCTTC. Its protein is CASSLKAGLYNEQFF.

V and J are TRBV4-3 and TRBJ2-3, with 7 bases aligning to TRBD1. V lost 3 bases and J lost 6; bases outside the gene matches: 6. Germline V gene data show CDR1 as LGHNA and CDR2 as YSLEER. This CDR3 has 14 residues. The DNA for the CDR3 is TGCGCCAGCAGCCATGACAGGGTGGCGGATACGCAGTATTTT. Translating gives CASSHDRVADTQYF.

The chain links TRBV7-9 to TRBJ2-3, with D possibly being TRBD2 (6 bases). CDR1 and CDR2 (germline): SEHNR, FQNEAQ (reference sequence). V was pared by 1 base and J by 4 bases, with 12 bases between. The CDR3 runs 15 residues. The CDR3 region has the DNA TGTGCCAGCAGCTTAGTGATAGCGGAGGCAGATACGCAGTATTTT. It encodes CASSLVIAEADTQYF.

The chain uses TRBV28 and TRBJ2-1; the match to TRBD2 covers 9 bases. The CDR3 is 16 amino acids. The germline V gene encodes CDR1 MDHEN and CDR2 SYDVKM. Trimming removed 2 bases from V and 0 bases from J; junction bases left unmatched: 2. The CDR3 sequence is CASSLAGGSSYNEQFF. The CDR3 DNA follows: TGTGCCAGCAGTTTAGCGGGAGGGAGCTCCTACAATGAGCAGTTCTTC.

The chain recombines TRBV7-9 with TRBJ2-7; 7 bases match TRBD2. Germline CDR1 and CDR2: SEHNR and FQNEAQ (reference sequence). CDR3 length equals 14 residues. V shed 4 bases, J shed 5 bases, and the junction held 8 bases outside the gene matches. CDR3 sequence: CASSWGGPVDEQYF. The CDR3 DNA sequence: TGTGCCAGCAGCTGGGGAGGGCCCGTGGACGAGCAGTACTTC.